This entry lists 24 T cell receptor beta chains sequenced from one sample in a study of cytomegalovirus exposure and HLA in healthy donors (dated by TCRdb to the late 2010s). Library prep was done by the immunoSEQ multiplex PCR assay. TCRdb retrieved this table from immuneACCESS and kept in-frame rearrangements only. Not all clones are present; in checked studies, unresolved V genes account for under half, and no reason is known for the remainder. Within this sample are 150,000 to 200,000 clones, with 86% of them counted one time only. The ten largest clones represent more than 1.1% of the sample. The sample was PBMCs. These receptors were collected from a woman aged 18 to 35 in good health and CMV-seronegative.

This chain joins TRBV9 and TRBJ1-5; TRBD1 is a possible D gene (6 bases). CDR1 SGDLS and CDR2 YYNGEE come from the germline V gene. Deletions cut 1 base from V and 9 bases from J, with 14 bases between. The CDR3 consists of 14 residues. For the CDR3, the DNA is TGTGCCAGCAGCGTATCACAGGGTGGGTGGCCCCAGCATTTT. Encoded protein: CASSVSQGGWPQHF.

In its sample, this clone was seen once. V and J are TRBV19 and TRBJ2-3; a possible D gene is TRBD2 (6 bases). The germline V gene encodes CDR1 LNHDA and CDR2 SQIVND (reference sequence). V lost 6 bases and J lost 2, with 15 bases in between. The CDR3 is made up of 15 amino acids. The CDR3 DNA is TGTGCCAGTAGGCTGACTAGTCAGTTCACAGATACGCAGTATTTT. Its protein product is CASRLTSQFTDTQYF. Drawing the rest from reference TRBV19 and TRBJ2-3, the complete variable domain is DGGITQSPKYLFRKEGQNVTLSCEQNLNHDAMYWYRQDPGQGLRLIYYSQIVNDFQKGDIAEGYSVSREKKESFPLTVTSAQKNPTAFYLCASRLTSQFTDTQYFGPGTRLTVL.

The chain is built from TRBV25-1 and TRBJ1-6; maybe TRBD1 (6 bases). Germline values: CDR1 MGHDK, CDR2 SYGVNS. CDR3 size: 14 residues. V was pared by 7 bases and J by 7 bases, with 14 bases between. This chain's CDR3 is CASILGGQNSPLHF. The CDR3 DNA sequence: TGTGCCAGCATTCTCGGGGGGCAGAATTCACCCCTCCACTTT.

V gene TRBV5-6 combines with J gene TRBJ2-1; the match to TRBD1 covers 12 bases. Looked up from germline, CDR1 is SGHDT and CDR2 is YYEEEE. V dropped 3 bases and J dropped 4; count of bases not matched to a gene: 2. The CDR3 extends over 15 amino acids. CDR3 in DNA: TGTGCCAGCAGCTGGGGACAGGGGGCGTACAATGAGCAGTTCTTC. Residues: CASSWGQGAYNEQFF.

This clone was recorded a few times. The V gene is TRBV2, the J gene TRBJ1-2, with TRBD1 identical over 9 bases. CDR3 length: 14 residues. V was clipped by 6 bases and J by 3 bases; unmatched bases: 5. Germline loops: CDR1 SNHLY, CDR2 FYNNEI. CDR3 coding DNA: TGTGCCAGCAGGGTAGACAGGGGGGACTATGGCTACACCTTC. Protein sequence: CASRVDRGDYGYTF.

This clone was seen only once. The chain joins TRBV10-2 to TRBJ2-7, with 7 positions matching TRBD2. The germline V gene has CDR1 WSHSY and CDR2 SAAADI. Losses at the gene ends were 6 bases for V and 5 bases for J; bases not matched to a gene: 10. The CDR3 extends over 14 amino acids. CDR3 sequence reads: CASRAGREYHEQYF. The CDR3 DNA reads as TGCGCCAGCAGGGCCGGGCGGGAGTACCACGAGCAGTACTTC.

V is TRBV6-1 and J is TRBJ1-1; possibly TRBD1 for D (5 bases). V was clipped by 8 bases and J by 11 bases, with 15 bases between them. The CDR3 length is 11 residues. The V gene's germline CDR1 is MNHNS and CDR2 SASEGT. The CDR3 nucleotides are TGTGCCAGCGCCAGGGCGGGAACGGCTTTCTTT. This gives the protein CASARAGTAFF.

This chain links TRBV6-1 with TRBJ2-7; D might be TRBD1 (6 bases). The germline V gene has CDR1 MNHNS and CDR2 SASEGT. Deletions cut 6 bases from V and 3 bases from J, with 15 bases between. CDR3 size: 14 residues. CDR3 residues: CASRPRTEFYEQYF. CDR3 nucleotide sequence: TGTGCCAGCAGGCCAAGGACAGAGTTCTACGAGCAGTACTTC.

This chain connects TRBV7-9 to TRBJ2-5, with 10 bases fitting TRBD1. The germline V gene encodes CDR1 SEHNR and CDR2 FQNEAQ (reference sequence). The J segment lost 4 bases and the V segment lost 3 bases, leaving 5 bases of the junction unmatched. The CDR3 covers 15 residues. CDR3 nucleotide sequence: TGTGCCAGCAGCTTTACGGGACAGGGGCCAGAGACCCAGTACTTC. This sequence encodes CASSFTGQGPETQYF.

The table lists this clone with a count of one. The chain has TRBV27 and TRBJ2-7; 16 bases fit TRBD2. V was clipped by 5 bases and J by 3 bases; unmatched bases: 10. Germline V gene data show CDR1 as MNHEY and CDR2 as SMNVEV (reference sequence). The CDR3 sequence is 18 residues long. CDR3 coding DNA: TGTGCCAGCAGTCTGGGACTAGCGGGAGGGTATGCGTACTACGAGCAGTACTTC. This encodes CASSLGLAGGYAYYEQYF.

The rearrangement uses TRBV29-1 and TRBJ2-1, with TRBD1 matching over 9 bases. Germline-derived CDR1 and CDR2 are SQVTM and ANQGSEA. V was pared by 2 bases and J by 7 bases, with 6 bases of the junction left unmatched. The CDR3 has 14 residues. The CDR3 nucleotides read TGCAGCGTTGAATCCCGGGACAGGGAAAATGAGCAGTTCTTC. Amino acid sequence: CSVESRDRENEQFF.

The rearrangement joins TRBV5-4 to TRBJ1-1, with 9 bases identical to TRBD1. Trimming cost V 3 bases and J 2 bases; bases outside gene matches: 2. This CDR3 has 14 amino acids. Germline CDR1 and CDR2: SGHNT and YYREEE (reference sequence). CDR3 DNA sequence: TGTGCCAGCAGCTGGGACAGGGTAAACACTGAAGCTTTCTTT. It is translated as CASSWDRVNTEAFF.

This sequence joins TRBV7-8 and TRBJ1-2; D not certain. The CDR3 is 14 amino acids. Germline values: CDR1 SGHVS, CDR2 FQNEAQ. Trimming took 5 bases from V and 4 from J, leaving 14 bases between them. The CDR3 coding sequence is TGTGCCAGCAGCCCGCGTTGGGCGAGCTATGGCTACACCTTC. It encodes CASSPRWASYGYTF.

This clone was seen a handful of times. The gene calls are TRBV7-2 and TRBJ2-1; 9 positions match TRBD2. The germline V gene has CDR1 SGHTA and CDR2 FQGNSA. V lost 5 bases and J lost 3; bases outside the gene matches: 17. The CDR3 is 19 amino acids. The CDR3: CASSTRPLRLADHYNEQFF. The CDR3 DNA sequence: TGTGCCAGCAGCACTAGGCCGTTGAGACTAGCGGACCACTACAATGAGCAGTTCTTC.

This clone has just one count. The V and J genes are TRBV7-9 and TRBJ2-7; a weak D match, TRBD2 (6 bases). CDR1 is SEHNR, CDR2 FQNEAQ, per germline (reference sequence). This CDR3 region has 17 residues. The V end lost 1 base, the J end lost 0 bases, and 16 bases lay between the germline ends. CDR3 residues: CASSLGVWDSSSYEQYF. CDR3 nucleotide sequence: TGTGCCAGCAGCTTAGGGGTTTGGGACTCGAGCTCCTACGAGCAGTACTTC.

This sequence joins TRBV4-2 and TRBJ2-7; 7 nucleotides agree with TRBD2. Unmatched junction bases numbered 5, after V lost 0 bases and J lost 0 bases. From germline, CDR1 is LGHNA and CDR2 YNFKEQ. CDR3 length: 16 residues. The CDR3 sequence: CASSQDSLAASYEQYF. The CDR3 region has the DNA TGTGCCAGCAGCCAAGATTCGCTAGCGGCCTCCTACGAGCAGTACTTC.

The chain combines TRBV11-3 with TRBJ2-3; D is possibly TRBD1 (6 bases). This CDR3 has 16 residues. CDR1 is SGHNT, CDR2 YENEEA, per germline. Trimming pared 1 base from V and 4 bases from J, leaving 15 bases between. The CDR3 coding sequence is TGTGCCAGCAGCTTAGGTCCCCAGGGGTTAGCAGATACGCAGTATTTT. Amino acid sequence: CASSLGPQGLADTQYF.

The chain recombines TRBV29-1 with TRBJ2-7, with D perhaps matching TRBD1 (6 bases). Deletions cut 0 bases from V and 1 base from J, with 13 bases between. This CDR3 is 15 amino acids long. CDR1 is SQVTM and CDR2 is ANQGSEA in the germline V gene. The DNA of the CDR3 is TGCAGCGTTGAAGATTATGGCCAGGGGTCCTACGAGCAGTACTTC. Protein product: CSVEDYGQGSYEQYF.

This chain joins TRBV7-9 and TRBJ1-2, with unresolved D. Germline assignment: CDR1 SEHNR and CDR2 FQNEAQ (reference sequence). The ends were cut back, 5 bases at V and 8 bases at J, with 21 bases in the middle. The CDR3 runs 15 residues. The CDR3 loop reads CASSRAEGIVSGYTF. CDR3 in DNA: TGTGCCAGCAGCCGCGCAGAGGGAATAGTGAGCGGCTACACCTTC.

V is TRBV6-5 and J is TRBJ2-3; tentatively, D is TRBD2 (6 bases). Between the trimmed V and J ends, which lost 11 bases and 0 bases, there was a span of 9 bases. This CDR3 has 12 amino acids. Looked up from germline, CDR1 is MNHEY and CDR2 is SVGAGI. The CDR3 coding sequence is TGTGCCGCGGGGTTGAGCACAGATACGCAGTATTTT. Its translation: CAAGLSTDTQYF.

The chain joins TRBV27 to TRBJ2-1, with 7 bases lining up with TRBD1. The germline CDR1 and CDR2 sequences are MNHEY and SMNVEV (reference sequence). The trim removed 5 bases at V and 4 bases at J, leaving 11 bases unmatched. The CDR3 extends over 16 amino acids. Here the CDR3 reads CASSPQTGEPYNEQFF. CDR3 DNA: TGTGCCAGCAGTCCCCAAACAGGGGAGCCTTACAATGAGCAGTTCTTC.

This sequence joins TRBV4-1 and TRBJ2-7; 9 nucleotides align to TRBD1. Germline values: CDR1 MGHRA, CDR2 YSYEKL. The CDR3 covers 14 residues. V lost 0 bases, J lost 3 bases, and 0 bases stayed unmatched. The CDR3 region has the DNA TGCGCCAGCAGCCAAGAGGGACAGGGCTACGAGCAGTACTTC. This sequence encodes CASSQEGQGYEQYF.

This clone is a singleton in its sample. The gene calls are TRBV6-6 and TRBJ2-7; 8 nucleotides agree with TRBD2. The CDR3 has 14 amino acids. J was trimmed by 2 bases and V by 5 bases; bases with no gene match: 5. Germline CDR1 MNHNY, CDR2 SVGAGI (reference sequence). CDR3 in amino acids: CASSRSGKAYEQYF. CDR3 DNA sequence: TGTGCCAGCAGTCGTAGCGGGAAGGCCTACGAGCAGTACTTC.

The chain couples TRBV28 to TRBJ2-7, with unresolved D. The V and J ends lost 5 bases and 6 bases respectively, with 8 bases between them. Per germline, CDR1 MDHEN and CDR2 SYDVKM. The CDR3 totals 11 residues. The CDR3 coding sequence is TGTGCCAGCAGTCCTCACTCCGAGCAGTACTTC. It yields the protein CASSPHSEQYF.